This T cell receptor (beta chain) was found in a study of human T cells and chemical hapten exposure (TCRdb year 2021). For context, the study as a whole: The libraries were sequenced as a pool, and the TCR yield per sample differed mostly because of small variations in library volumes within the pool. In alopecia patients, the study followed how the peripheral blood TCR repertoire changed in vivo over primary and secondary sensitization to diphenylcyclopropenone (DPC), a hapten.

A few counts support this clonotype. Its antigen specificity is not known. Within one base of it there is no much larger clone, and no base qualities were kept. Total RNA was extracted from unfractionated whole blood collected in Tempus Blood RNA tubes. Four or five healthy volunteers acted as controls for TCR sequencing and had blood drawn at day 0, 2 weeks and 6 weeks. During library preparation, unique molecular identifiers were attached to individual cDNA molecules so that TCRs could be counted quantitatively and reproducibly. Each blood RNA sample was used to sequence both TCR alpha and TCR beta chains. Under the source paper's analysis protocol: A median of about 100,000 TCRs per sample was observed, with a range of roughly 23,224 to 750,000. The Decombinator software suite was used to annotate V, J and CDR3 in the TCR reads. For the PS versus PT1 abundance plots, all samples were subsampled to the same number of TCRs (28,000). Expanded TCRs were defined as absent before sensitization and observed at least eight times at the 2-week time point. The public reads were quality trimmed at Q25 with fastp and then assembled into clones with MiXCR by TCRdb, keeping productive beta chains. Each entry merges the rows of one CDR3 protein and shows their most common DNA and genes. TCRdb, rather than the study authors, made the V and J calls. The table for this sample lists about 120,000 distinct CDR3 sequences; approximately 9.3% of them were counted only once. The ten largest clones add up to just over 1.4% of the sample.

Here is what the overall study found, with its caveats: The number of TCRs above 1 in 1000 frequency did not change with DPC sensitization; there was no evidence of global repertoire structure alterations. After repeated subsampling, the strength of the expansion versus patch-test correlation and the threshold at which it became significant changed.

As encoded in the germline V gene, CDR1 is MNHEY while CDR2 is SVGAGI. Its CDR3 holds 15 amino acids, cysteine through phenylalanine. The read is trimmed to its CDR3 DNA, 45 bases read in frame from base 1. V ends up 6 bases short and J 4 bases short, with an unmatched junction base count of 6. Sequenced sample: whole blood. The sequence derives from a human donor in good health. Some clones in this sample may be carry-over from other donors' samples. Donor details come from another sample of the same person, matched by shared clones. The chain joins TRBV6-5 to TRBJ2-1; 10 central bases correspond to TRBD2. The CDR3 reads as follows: CASRRPGLAYNEQFF. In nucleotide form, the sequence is TGTGCCAGCAGGCGACCGGGACTAGCGTACAATGAGCAGTTCTTC.